This passage covers 30 T cell receptor beta chains from one sample sequenced in a study of T cells in Graves' hyperthyroidism and ophthalmopathy. The investigators amplified TCR beta CDR3 regions from RNA transcripts. In the first-round RT-PCR of the TCR CDR3, the HTBI primer set was used. TCRdb passed the multiplex PCR reads through MiXCR, listing each CDR3 protein once. Of about 700,000 distinct CDR3 sequences listed, about 14% are singletons. Sequencing was performed on blood. Receptors originate from a woman younger than 35 with Graves' hyperthyroidism.

On this clonotype itself: A much larger clone differs from this one at a single base, so this may be a read error. The chain couples TRBV6-5 to TRBJ2-1, with 13 bases fitting TRBD2. The CDR3 loop spans 17 amino acids. Per the germline V gene, CDR1 is MNHEY and CDR2 is SVGAGI. V trimming: 1 base; J trimming: 4 bases; junction bases outside the gene matches: 4. Here the CDR3 reads CASSYWQGLAGYNEQFF. The CDR3 DNA sequence: TGTGCCAGCAGTTACTGGCAGGGACTAGCGGGGTACAATGAGCAGTTCTTC.

J is TRBJ2-5 and V is TRBV5-5; tentatively, D is TRBD1 (6 bases). The CDR3 is made up of 15 amino acids. The germline V gene encodes CDR1 SGHKS and CDR2 YYEKEE (reference sequence). Between the trimmed V and J ends, which lost 3 bases and 2 bases, there was a span of 14 bases. CDR3 bases: TGTGCCAGCAGCTACTTTCGGACAGCTCAAGAGACCCAGTACTTC. Its protein is CASSYFRTAQETQYF. Filled out from reference TRBV5-5 and TRBJ2-5, the complete variable domain reads DAGVTQSPTHLIKTRGQQVTLRCSPISGHKSVSWYQQVLGQGPQFIFQYYEKEERGRGNFPDRFSARQFPNYSSELNVNALLLGDSALYLCASSYFRTAQETQYFGPGTRLLVL.

The chain uses TRBV10-1 and TRBJ2-3; 12 bases align to TRBD2. Germline values: CDR1 WNHNN, CDR2 SYGVQD (reference sequence). The CDR3 is 16 residues long. With V trimmed by 5 bases and J by 2 bases, 5 bases remained unmatched. CDR3 sequence: CASSNLAGGLTDTQYF. In DNA, the CDR3 is TGCGCCAGCAGTAACCTAGCGGGAGGGCTCACAGATACGCAGTATTTT.

In this sample, this clonotype turned up many times. The rearrangement links TRBV5-1 to TRBJ2-1; 7 positions agree with TRBD2. After removal of 0 bases from V and 1 base from J, the junction contained 7 bases not matched to a gene. The CDR3 runs to 17 residues. CDR1 and CDR2 from the germline V gene are SGHRS and YFSETQ. CDR3 bases: TGCGCCAGCAGCTTGGGCAGGCGGGAGAAGTCCTACAATGAGCAGTTCTTC. Residues: CASSLGRREKSYNEQFF.

This clonotype occurred many times. The V gene is TRBV7-9, the J gene TRBJ2-6, with D uncertain. V shed 5 bases and J shed 5 bases, with 13 bases lying between them. The CDR3 is 15 amino acids. CDR1 and CDR2 from the germline V gene are SEHNR and FQNEAQ (reference sequence). The CDR3 protein is CASSPTAPWANVLTF. CDR3 nucleotide sequence: TGTGCCAGCAGCCCGACCGCCCCCTGGGCCAACGTCCTGACTTTC.

This clonotype was detected only a few times. The chain employs TRBV19 and TRBJ1-1; D is undetermined. In germline, CDR1 is LNHDA, CDR2 SQIVND (reference sequence). This CDR3 spans 13 amino acids. Trimming removed 0 bases from V and 4 bases from J, with 6 bases in between. CDR3 protein: CASSIDPGTEAFF. The CDR3 bases are TGTGCCAGTAGTATAGATCCGGGCACTGAAGCTTTCTTT.

The chain couples TRBV3-1 to TRBJ1-4; no firm D call. Deletions cut 3 bases from V and 0 bases from J, with 11 bases between. The CDR3 extends over 16 amino acids. Germline V gene sequence: CDR1 LGHDT, CDR2 YNNKEL (reference sequence). The DNA for the CDR3 is TGTGCCAGCAGCCATTCGTCGGCTGCAACTAATGAAAAACTGTTTTTT. It yields the protein CASSHSSAATNEKLFF. Together with reference TRBV3-1 and TRBJ1-4, the CDR3 gives the full variable domain: DTAVSQTPKYLVTQMGNDKSIKCEQNLGHDTMYWYKQDSKKFLKIMFSYNNKELIINETVPNRFSPKSPDKAHLNLHINSLELGDSAVYFCASSHSSAATNEKLFFGSGTQLSVL.

Note on this clonotype: Germline and junction disagree at one end, which may indicate a read error. This chain connects TRBV6-1 to TRBJ1-5; TRBD1 might be the D (5 bases). CDR1 and CDR2 from the germline V gene are MNHNS and SASEGT. This CDR3 is built from 17 residues. The CDR3 DNA is TGTGCCGGCAGTGCCAGACAGATAAGTTATAGCAATCAGCCCCAGCATTTT. Protein sequence: CAGSARQISYSNQPQHF.

This clonotype appeared a few times. The chain carries TRBV28 and TRBJ2-6; 10 bases agree with TRBD1. Germline V gene sequence: CDR1 MDHEN, CDR2 SYDVKM. The J segment lost 0 bases and the V segment lost 7 bases, leaving 9 bases of the junction unmatched. This CDR3 has 18 amino acids. CDR3 residues: CASTSDRGQSSGANVLTF. The CDR3 region has the DNA TGTGCCAGCACTTCCGACAGGGGGCAGAGCTCTGGGGCCAACGTCCTGACTTTC.

This clonotype was seen ten or more times. V usage is TRBV7-3 and J usage is TRBJ2-1, with unresolved D. Germline CDR1 is SGHTA and CDR2 is FQGTGA. The V gene lost 5 bases and the J gene lost 0 bases, with 11 bases spanning the gap. The CDR3 covers 15 residues. The DNA of the CDR3 is TGTGCCAGCAGCACCTCGGGTGACTCCTACAATGAGCAGTTCTTC. Translation: CASSTSGDSYNEQFF.

This clonotype was detected ten times or more. J is TRBJ1-5 and V is TRBV30; weak D call: TRBD1 (5 bases). This CDR3 contains 15 residues. CDR1 GTSNPN and CDR2 SVGIG come from the germline V gene (reference sequence). Between the trimmed V and J ends, which lost 3 bases and 4 bases, there was a span of 16 bases. Here the CDR3 reads CAWSPPGLINQPQHF. The CDR3 DNA follows: TGTGCCTGGAGCCCACCGGGACTGATAAATCAGCCCCAGCATTTT.

In its sample, this clonotype was seen a few times. The V call is TRBV7-8, the J call TRBJ1-6; no clear D gene. Between the trimmed V and J ends, which lost 4 bases and 7 bases, there was a span of 8 bases. Germline V gene data show CDR1 as SGHVS and CDR2 as FQNEAQ. The CDR3 is 13 amino acids. The CDR3 DNA follows: TGTGCCAGCAGCTCACGGTGGAATTCACCCCTCCACTTT. Its translation: CASSSRWNSPLHF.

The table lists this clonotype with a few counts. V and J are TRBV6-2 or TRBV6-3 and TRBJ2-4, with 10 positions matching TRBD1. Germline V gives CDR1 MNHEY, CDR2 SVGEGT. V shed 5 bases and J 2 bases; nucleotides not matched to a gene: 3. This CDR3 is 15 amino acids long. CDR3 in amino acids: CASSGTGVTKNIQYF. The CDR3 nucleotides read TGTGCCAGCAGTGGGACAGGGGTTACCAAAAACATTCAGTACTTC.

This clonotype has ten or more counts. The J gene is TRBJ1-5, the V gene TRBV6-5, with TRBD1 matching over 9 bases. The CDR3 totals 19 residues. The germline CDR1 and CDR2 sequences are MNHEY and SVGAGI. The V gene end was trimmed by 2 bases and the J gene end by 4 bases; junction bases not matched to a gene: 15. The chain's CDR3 is CASSYPFGLGQGLNQPQHF. The CDR3 DNA reads as TGTGCCAGCAGTTACCCTTTCGGCCTGGGACAGGGTCTTAATCAGCCCCAGCATTTT.

This clonotype was recorded many times. The chain is built from TRBV20-1 and TRBJ1-5; no clear D gene. V lost 4 bases to trimming and J lost 6 bases, with 13 bases between them. Germline CDR1 and CDR2: DFQATT and SNEGSKA (reference sequence). The CDR3 is 13 residues long. The CDR3 nucleotides read TGCAGTGCTATCGCTGGCTCAGGTCAGCCCCAGCATTTT. This codes for CSAIAGSGQPQHF.

This clonotype was seen at least ten times. The chain has TRBV6-1 and TRBJ1-1; no clear D gene. In germline, CDR1 is MNHNS, CDR2 SASEGT. V gave up 1 base and J gave up 11 bases, with 17 bases separating them. This CDR3 has 14 residues. CDR3 nucleotides: TGTGCCAGCAGTGAAGTCGGTCGCAAAGGGATGGCTTTCTTT. It specifies CASSEVGRKGMAFF.

This clonotype was observed a handful of times. This rearrangement joins TRBV11-2 to TRBJ1-2, with unresolved D. Germline CDR1 and CDR2: SGHAT and FQNNGV. V was pared by 0 bases and J by 1 base, with 9 bases between. This CDR3 has 15 residues. CDR3 sequence reads: CASSLDGVLNYGYTF. The CDR3 DNA reads as TGTGCCAGCAGCTTAGATGGAGTTCTTAACTATGGCTACACCTTC.

This clonotype was seen many times. The chain is built from TRBV19 and TRBJ2-1, with TRBD1 as a possible D gene (6 bases). This CDR3 region has 13 residues. V gave up 5 bases and J gave up 9 bases, with 14 bases separating them. The V gene's germline CDR1 is LNHDA and CDR2 SQIVND (reference sequence). The DNA of the CDR3 is TGTGCCAGTAGTCCCACGGGGACACCTGAGCAGTTCTTC. Translation gives CASSPTGTPEQFF.

This clonotype has at least ten counts. The rearrangement uses TRBV28 and TRBJ2-7; D not certain. Per the germline V gene, CDR1 is MDHEN and CDR2 is SYDVKM. The CDR3 is made up of 15 amino acids. The V end was cut by 3 bases, the J end by 0 bases, with 12 bases between. CDR3 sequence: CASSLDGPSSYEQYF. For the CDR3, the DNA is TGTGCCAGCAGTTTGGATGGTCCTAGCTCCTACGAGCAGTACTTC.

This clonotype was seen many times. The V and J genes are TRBV7-8 and TRBJ1-5; D gene ambiguous. The V gene's germline CDR1 is SGHVS and CDR2 FQNEAQ. The CDR3 consists of 16 residues. V was shortened by 4 bases and J by 6 bases, with 19 bases between the two germline ends. CDR3 protein: CASSYDLWTIGQPQHF. The CDR3 DNA reads as TGTGCCAGCAGCTATGACCTCTGGACTATTGGTCAGCCCCAGCATTTT.

This clonotype has at least ten counts. The V and J genes are TRBV29-1 and TRBJ2-1; TRBD2 matches 9 bases. The CDR3 length is 16 residues. The germline V gene has CDR1 SQVTM and CDR2 ANQGSEA. V was clipped by 5 bases and J by 1 base; unmatched bases: 9. CDR3 nucleotide sequence: TGCAGCGTTCTCCCCGGTAGCGGGAGATCCTACAATGAGCAGTTCTTC. Encoded protein: CSVLPGSGRSYNEQFF.

This clonotype was picked up one time. A much larger clone sits a single nucleotide away, making a read error possible. The conserved phenylalanine or tryptophan normally closing the CDR3 is absent here, so this likely arose from a read error. The DNA is left out, because the CDR3 cannot be placed on it with certainty; the CDR3 is given as TCRdb lists it. The chain carries TRBV3-2 and TRBJ2-1; the table's TRBD1 call for D was not verified on the DNA. TRBV3-2 is tagged as a pseudogene. The CDR3 region is 16 residues in length, termini included. The CDR3 here is CASSQDKAGAYNEQFV.

This clonotype was recorded a few times. V gene TRBV6-1 combines with J gene TRBJ1-4; 9 bases map to TRBD1. Germline V gives CDR1 MNHNS, CDR2 SASEGT. Losses at the gene ends were 6 bases for V and 6 bases for J; bases not matched to a gene: 8. This CDR3 comprises 15 residues. For the CDR3, the DNA is TGTGCCAGCAGAGACAGGGGGTCGCGGGATGAAAAACTGTTTTTT. This sequence encodes CASRDRGSRDEKLFF.

The V gene is TRBV28, the J gene TRBJ2-5; 9 positions agree with TRBD2. Per germline, CDR1 MDHEN and CDR2 SYDVKM. The CDR3 covers 14 residues. The junction had 8 bases not matched to a gene; V was cut back by 10 bases and J by 2 bases. CDR3 nucleotides: TGTGCCAACTTTTTAGCGGGAGCGCAAGAGACCCAGTACTTC. Residues: CANFLAGAQETQYF.

This clonotype has at least ten counts. The chain recombines TRBV7-3 with TRBJ2-2; D is possibly TRBD2 (7 bases). The V end was cut by 6 bases, the J end by 4 bases, with 12 bases between. Germline CDR1 is SGHTA and CDR2 is FQGTGA. This CDR3 region has 14 residues. DNA of the CDR3: TGTGCCAGCAGGTCGGCGGGGGCCACCGGGGAGCTGTTTTTT. This gives the protein CASRSAGATGELFF.

As regards this clonotype: This sequence may be a read error, since a much larger clone differs from it by one base. This rearrangement joins TRBV18 to TRBJ1-2, with D unclear. CDR3 size: 15 residues. CDR1 is KGHSH and CDR2 is LQKENI in the germline V gene. The CDR3 nucleotides are TGTGCCGGCTCACCGCGCGGGTACAGTGCCTATGGCTACACCTTC. Its protein product is CAGSPRGYSAYGYTF.

A remark on this clonotype: One junction end disagrees with the germline gene, perhaps due to a read error. The V gene is TRBV12-3 or TRBV12-4, the J gene TRBJ1-2, with unresolved D. The CDR3 has 12 residues. This chain's CDR3 is CASSLRAYDYTF. CDR3 bases: TGTGCCAGCAGTTTAAGGGCATATGACTACACCTTC.

This clonotype was counted ten times or more. The chain carries TRBV5-6 and TRBJ2-2; the D gene is possibly TRBD1 (6 bases). Trimming removed 6 bases from V and 0 bases from J, with 12 bases in between. The CDR3 extends over 15 amino acids. Germline V gives CDR1 SGHDT, CDR2 YYEEEE. CDR3 loop: CASTTGTTNTGELFF. Written as DNA, the CDR3 is TGTGCCAGCACCACCGGGACAACGAACACCGGGGAGCTGTTTTTT.

This clonotype came up a few times. The rearrangement links TRBV13 to TRBJ1-6; tentative D call: TRBD1 (6 bases). The CDR3 has 15 residues. Looked up from germline, CDR1 is PRHDT and CDR2 is FYEKMQ (reference sequence). The V end lost 2 bases, the J end lost 7 bases, and 12 bases lay between the germline ends. The CDR3 DNA sequence: TGTGCCAGCAGCTTAAGGGGGGGTATGAATTCACCCCTCCACTTT. As protein: CASSLRGGMNSPLHF.

This chain uses TRBV12-3 or TRBV12-4 with TRBJ1-2, with a tentative D call TRBD1 (5 bases). CDR3 length: 15 residues. The germline V and J ends were trimmed by 6 bases and 4 bases, with 18 bases remaining between them. The chain's CDR3 is CASSPRRGPRYGYTF. The CDR3 coding sequence is TGTGCCAGCAGCCCGAGGAGGGGACCCCGCTATGGCTACACCTTC.